This T cell receptor beta chain originates from a study of cytomegalovirus exposure and HLA in healthy donors. On this clone itself: Distinct nucleotide sequences in the sample also encode this CDR3.

The CDR3 loop spans 15 amino acids. Looked up from germline, CDR1 is MNHNS and CDR2 is SASEGT. The V segment lost 4 bases and the J segment 4 bases; nucleotides outside the gene matches: 3. A multiplex PCR was run with 60 Vbeta primers and 13 Jbeta primers. Generated by immunoSEQ multiplex PCR, the TCRdb table keeps only in-frame clones and is missing some. Of 87,000 or so clones listed, 60% to 75% are singletons. This chain uses TRBV6-1 with TRBJ2-1, with 11 bases aligning to TRBD2. The sample comprised PBMCs. This TCR was sampled from a man aged 60 to 69 in good health and CMV-seronegative. For the CDR3, the DNA is TGTGCCAGCAGTGGCCTAGCGGGAGGTTACAATGAGCAGTTCTTC. The encoded protein is CASSGLAGGYNEQFF.